This TCR beta chain derives from a study of beta chain features in type 1 diabetes. As for this clone: Its antigen is unidentified.

From germline, CDR1 is MNHEY and CDR2 SVGAGI. The CDR3 covers 15 residues. V was shortened by 6 bases and J by 2 bases, with 16 bases between the two germline ends. Study findings and constraints: It was not settled here whether HLA type affects TCRB rearrangement. Equally in patients and controls, PCR might preferentially amplify shorter templates. VDJ junctions from patients with type 1 diabetes contained fewer insertions and more deletions.

Since all of the isolated RNA was reverse transcribed, expressed TCRB transcripts were what got sequenced. TCRdb's copy holds only in-frame clones and misses some; the assay was immunoSEQ multiplex PCR. The table lists tens of thousands of clones, 25% to 35% of them singletons. The sequence came from a woman aged 18 to 35 in good health. This chain links TRBV6-5 with TRBJ1-2; a possible D gene is TRBD1 (6 bases). Sequenced input: stem cell memory CD4+ T cells from blood. CDR3 coding DNA: TGTGCCAGCAGCCAAACAGGGAAGGGGAACTATGGCTACACCTTC. It codes for CASSQTGKGNYGYTF.